Listed here are 27 T cell receptor beta chains from one sample, sequenced in a study of T cells in Graves' hyperthyroidism and ophthalmopathy. The source material, RNA transcripts, was used to amplify TCR beta CDR3 regions. The TCR CDR3 was amplified in a first-round RT-PCR using the HTBI primer set. TCRdb re-analysed the multiplex PCR reads in MiXCR, keeping a single row per CDR3 protein. This table has around 440,000 distinct CDR3 sequences, approximately 14% appearing once. What was sequenced was blood. The receptor source for this set is a woman aged 18-29 years with Graves' hyperthyroidism.

In this sample, this clonotype turned up many times. The chain has TRBV13 and TRBJ1-2; TRBD1 aligns across 7 bases. Germline V lookup: CDR1 PRHDT, CDR2 FYEKMQ (reference sequence). The CDR3 is 15 residues long. The junction had 6 bases not matched to a gene; V was cut back by 3 bases and J by 2 bases. The CDR3 DNA sequence: TGTGCCAGCAGCTTGAGGGGGCGTTCGAACTATGGCTACACCTTC. Protein: CASSLRGRSNYGYTF.

This clonotype has ten or more counts. The chain links TRBV12-3 or TRBV12-4 to TRBJ1-1; D is possibly TRBD1 (5 bases). V lost 6 bases and J 1 base, leaving 12 bases between the germline ends. This CDR3 region has 14 residues. This CDR3 reads CASSPGRTNTEAFF. For the CDR3, the DNA is TGTGCCAGCAGCCCGGGACGGACGAACACTGAAGCTTTCTTT.

At least ten counts were recorded for this clonotype. This rearrangement joins TRBV15 to TRBJ2-7; 8 bases line up with TRBD2. CDR1 and CDR2 from the germline V gene are LNHNV and YYDKDF (reference sequence). Trimming cost V 3 bases and J 3 bases; bases outside gene matches: 7. The CDR3 spans 15 residues. The chain's CDR3 is CATSRYSGADYEQYF. CDR3 coding DNA: TGTGCCACCAGCAGGTATAGCGGGGCGGACTACGAGCAGTACTTC.

This clonotype was detected many times. The rearrangement uses TRBV7-8 and TRBJ2-3; possible D gene TRBD2, 6 bases. Trimming took 5 bases from V and 10 from J, leaving 19 bases between them. The CDR3 runs 14 residues. CDR1 is SGHVS, CDR2 FQNEAQ, per germline. The CDR3 loop reads CASSPPVPSAAQYF. DNA of the CDR3: TGTGCCAGCAGCCCCCCCGTGCCTAGCGCGGCGCAGTATTTT.

The chain links TRBV13 to TRBJ2-7, with D maybe TRBD2 (5 bases). This CDR3 is built from 15 residues. Between the trimmed V and J ends, which lost 2 bases and 4 bases, there was a span of 15 bases. In germline, CDR1 is PRHDT, CDR2 FYEKMQ (reference sequence). The CDR3 region is CASSLTVGVAYEQYF. CDR3 sequence (DNA): TGTGCCAGCAGCTTAACTGTCGGGGTTGCGTACGAGCAGTACTTC.

The chain uses TRBV6-1 and TRBJ1-6; TRBD1 might be the D (6 bases). The CDR3 runs to 13 residues. V gave up 6 bases and J gave up 14 bases, with 17 bases separating them. The V gene's germline CDR1 is MNHNS and CDR2 SASEGT. The CDR3 here is CASRTGTPNTLHF. In nucleotides, the CDR3 is TGTGCCAGCAGAACCGGGACACCGAACACCCTCCACTTT.

The rearrangement links TRBV20-1 to TRBJ1-4, with D maybe TRBD1 (5 bases). Looked up from germline, CDR1 is DFQATT and CDR2 is SNEGSKA (reference sequence). The CDR3 length is 14 residues. The V end was cut by 6 bases, the J end by 8 bases, with 19 bases between. This CDR3 reads CSAPRSGGGEKLFF. The CDR3 DNA reads TGCAGTGCCCCCAGGAGTGGGGGAGGAGAAAAACTGTTTTTT.

CDR3 region: CASSLNLEGRGAEAFF. The CDR3 DNA reads as TGTGCCAGCAGCTTAAATTTGGAGGGCCGAGGCGCTGAAGCTTTCTTT. The genes are TRBV7-9 and TRBJ1-1, with no clear D. V was pared by 2 bases and J by 6 bases, with 19 bases between. Germline values: CDR1 SEHNR, CDR2 FQNEAQ (reference sequence). This CDR3 contains 16 residues. Together with reference TRBV7-9 and TRBJ1-1, the CDR3 gives the full variable domain: DTGVSQNPRHKITKRGQNVTFRCDPISEHNRLYWYRQTLGQGPEFLTYFQNEAQLEKSRLLSDRFSAERPKGSFSTLEIQRTEQGDSAMYLCASSLNLEGRGAEAFFGQGTRLTVV.

This clonotype came up many times. This chain links TRBV20-1 with TRBJ1-5; TRBD1 is a possible D gene (5 bases). The V and J ends lost 5 bases and 5 bases respectively, with 10 bases between them. Germline values: CDR1 DFQATT, CDR2 SNEGSKA (reference sequence). This CDR3 is 12 amino acids long. The CDR3 here is CSAEGDDQPQHF. In nucleotides, the CDR3 is TGCAGTGCTGAAGGGGATGATCAGCCCCAGCATTTT.

The chain couples TRBV20-1 to TRBJ2-7, with TRBD2 matching over 12 bases. CDR3 length: 19 amino acids. Germline CDR1 is DFQATT and CDR2 is SNEGSKA (reference sequence). The ends lost 0 bases at V and 7 bases at J; junction bases unmatched: 19. DNA for the CDR3: TGCAGTGCTAGAGACCCGGGAGGACTAGCGGGGTGGTGGTCGAGTGAGCAGTACTTC. It specifies CSARDPGGLAGWWSSEQYF.

This clonotype was detected ten times or more. The rearrangement joins TRBV7-8 to TRBJ2-5; 11 positions match TRBD1. With V trimmed by 0 bases and J by 5 bases, 5 bases remained unmatched. The CDR3 has 16 residues. Germline assignment: CDR1 SGHVS and CDR2 FQNEAQ. The CDR3: CASSLAGQGVRETQYF. For the CDR3, the DNA is TGTGCCAGCAGCTTAGCGGGACAGGGGGTGAGGGAGACCCAGTACTTC.

This clonotype appeared many times. The chain links TRBV28 to TRBJ2-3; the match to TRBD2 covers 7 bases. The germline V gene has CDR1 MDHEN and CDR2 SYDVKM. Germline trimming cut 5 bases from V and 0 bases from J; bases unmatched to any gene: 5. This CDR3 contains 15 residues. CDR3 protein: CASSPWGGSTDTQYF. The CDR3 DNA is TGTGCCAGCAGTCCCTGGGGAGGGAGCACAGATACGCAGTATTTT.

This clonotype was seen just once. The J gene is TRBJ2-1, the V gene TRBV5-6; 7 bases align to TRBD2. Germline V gene lookup returns CDR1 SGHDT and CDR2 YYEEEE. Trimming at V came to 4 bases and at J to 8 bases, leaving 9 bases not matched to a gene. The CDR3 loop spans 14 amino acids. The CDR3 is CASSDPGGPYEQFF. The CDR3 region has the DNA TGTGCCAGCAGCGATCCGGGGGGACCTTATGAGCAGTTCTTC.

The chain combines TRBV4-1 with TRBJ1-5; D is undetermined. Trimming shortened V by 4 bases and J by 8 bases, and 12 bases separated the two germline ends. CDR3 length: 13 amino acids. Per germline, CDR1 MGHRA and CDR2 YSYEKL. CDR3 in DNA: TGCGCCAGCAGCCCTGATCGAGGGAAGCCCCAGCATTTT. This gives the protein CASSPDRGKPQHF.

This clonotype showed up many times. This chain connects TRBV10-2 to TRBJ1-5; D remains unclear. The V gene's germline CDR1 is WSHSY and CDR2 SAAADI. The CDR3 runs to 13 residues. The V end lost 3 bases, the J end lost 4 bases, and 7 bases lay between the germline ends. Written as DNA, the CDR3 is TGCGCCAGCAGTGAACCAGGAAATCAGCCCCAGCATTTT. Protein sequence: CASSEPGNQPQHF.

This clonotype was seen repeatedly, ten times or more. This chain joins TRBV27 and TRBJ1-6, with D hard to call. The germline V and J ends were trimmed by 3 bases and 2 bases, with 8 bases remaining between them. The CDR3 runs to 15 residues. Germline V gives CDR1 MNHEY, CDR2 SMNVEV (reference sequence). CDR3 region: CASSFDGPYNSPLHF. CDR3 DNA sequence: TGTGCCAGCAGTTTCGACGGTCCCTATAATTCACCCCTCCACTTT.

This clonotype was recorded at least ten times. The J gene is TRBJ2-2, the V gene TRBV6-1; D unclear. Germline V gene data show CDR1 as MNHNS and CDR2 as SASEGT. CDR3 size: 14 residues. V was shortened by 0 bases and J by 3 bases, with 5 bases between the two germline ends. The CDR3 here is CASSEALDTGELFF. The CDR3 DNA reads as TGTGCCAGCAGTGAAGCGCTTGACACCGGGGAGCTGTTTTTT.

The V gene is TRBV14, the J gene TRBJ2-6; the D is unclear. In germline, CDR1 is SGHDN, CDR2 FVKESK. V was clipped by 2 bases and J by 2 bases, with 7 bases between them. The CDR3 totals 15 residues. The CDR3 DNA sequence: TGTGCCAGCAGCCAAAGATTCCCTGGGGCCAACGTCCTGACTTTC. It encodes CASSQRFPGANVLTF.

This clonotype was counted only a few times. The chain has TRBV15 and TRBJ2-4; 9 bases align to TRBD1. Germline assignment: CDR1 LNHNV and CDR2 YYDKDF (reference sequence). The CDR3 spans 17 residues. Trimming removed 1 base from V and 7 bases from J; junction bases left unmatched: 11. Here the CDR3 reads CATSRGITGGVNNIQYF. The CDR3 DNA is TGTGCCACCAGCAGAGGGATAACAGGGGGCGTTAATAACATTCAGTACTTC.

Many counts were recorded for this clonotype. V is TRBV12-3 or TRBV12-4 and J is TRBJ2-7, with 9 nucleotides matching TRBD1. The V and J ends lost 8 bases and 2 bases, in that order; junction bases with no gene match: 4. The CDR3 contains 13 residues. The CDR3 DNA follows: TGTGCCAGCCACAGGGGGCCGACCTACGAGCAGTACTTC. It translates to CASHRGPTYEQYF.

This clonotype showed up many times. The CDR3 region has the DNA TGTGCCAGCAGTACGACACCCCGAGACTATGGCTACACCTTC. Translated: CASSTTPRDYGYTF. V is TRBV6-1 and J is TRBJ1-2; D gene unclear. Germline CDR1 reads MNHNS; CDR2 reads SASEGT. The CDR3 sequence is 14 residues long. Between the trimmed V and J ends, which lost 5 bases and 3 bases, there was a span of 13 bases.

Ten or more counts support this clonotype. V usage is TRBV20-1 and J usage is TRBJ2-5; maybe TRBD2 (6 bases). The CDR3 length is 16 residues. The germline V and J ends were trimmed by 3 bases and 1 base, with 18 bases remaining between them. Germline V gene sequence: CDR1 DFQATT, CDR2 SNEGSKA (reference sequence). The CDR3: CSASGSASSGQETQYF. The CDR3 bases are TGCAGTGCTAGCGGGAGCGCGTCCTCGGGCCAAGAGACCCAGTACTTC.

V and J are TRBV5-1 and TRBJ1-2, with 7 bases identical to TRBD1. The trim removed 4 bases at V and 8 bases at J, leaving 11 bases unmatched. CDR3 length: 14 amino acids. Per the germline V gene, CDR1 is SGHRS and CDR2 is YFSETQ. The CDR3, as DNA: TGCGCCAGCAGCGTCACTATTACAGGGGACGGCTACACCTTC. As protein: CASSVTITGDGYTF.

This clonotype was found many times. The chain has TRBV14 and TRBJ2-1; tentatively, D is TRBD1 (5 bases). This CDR3 spans 14 amino acids. The V gene lost 3 bases and the J gene lost 3 bases, with 9 bases spanning the gap. CDR1 and CDR2 from the germline V gene are SGHDN and FVKESK. The CDR3 sequence: CASSQVRVYNEQFF. CDR3 in DNA: TGTGCCAGCAGCCAGGTCAGGGTCTACAATGAGCAGTTCTTC.

This clonotype was picked up many times. The J gene is TRBJ2-5, the V gene TRBV2; possible D gene TRBD2, 6 bases. This CDR3 spans 12 amino acids. Germline V gene data show CDR1 as SNHLY and CDR2 as FYNNEI. V lost 7 bases and J lost 7, with 13 bases in between. CDR3 coding DNA: TGTGCCAGCAACAGTGGGAGGTGGACCCAGTACTTC. It specifies CASNSGRWTQYF.

This clonotype occurred many times. The chain links TRBV12-5 to TRBJ2-7; 7 positions match TRBD2. The V segment lost 0 bases and the J segment 0 bases; nucleotides outside the gene matches: 8. This CDR3 has 17 amino acids. The V gene's germline CDR1 is LGHNT and CDR2 FRNRAP. The CDR3 sequence: CASGLVLGRAFSYEQYF. In nucleotides, the CDR3 is TGTGCTAGTGGTTTGGTACTGGGGAGGGCCTTCTCCTACGAGCAGTACTTC.

This clonotype was seen repeatedly, ten times or more. In DNA, the CDR3 is TGTGCCAGCGGAATAGCGGGAGGGCCTAGTGAGCAGTTCTTC. Translation gives CASGIAGGPSEQFF. The chain joins TRBV16 to TRBJ2-1; 11 bases align to TRBD2. After removal of 8 bases from V and 9 bases from J, the junction contained 9 bases not matched to a gene. The CDR3 totals 14 residues. Germline values: CDR1 KGHSY, CDR2 FQNENV.